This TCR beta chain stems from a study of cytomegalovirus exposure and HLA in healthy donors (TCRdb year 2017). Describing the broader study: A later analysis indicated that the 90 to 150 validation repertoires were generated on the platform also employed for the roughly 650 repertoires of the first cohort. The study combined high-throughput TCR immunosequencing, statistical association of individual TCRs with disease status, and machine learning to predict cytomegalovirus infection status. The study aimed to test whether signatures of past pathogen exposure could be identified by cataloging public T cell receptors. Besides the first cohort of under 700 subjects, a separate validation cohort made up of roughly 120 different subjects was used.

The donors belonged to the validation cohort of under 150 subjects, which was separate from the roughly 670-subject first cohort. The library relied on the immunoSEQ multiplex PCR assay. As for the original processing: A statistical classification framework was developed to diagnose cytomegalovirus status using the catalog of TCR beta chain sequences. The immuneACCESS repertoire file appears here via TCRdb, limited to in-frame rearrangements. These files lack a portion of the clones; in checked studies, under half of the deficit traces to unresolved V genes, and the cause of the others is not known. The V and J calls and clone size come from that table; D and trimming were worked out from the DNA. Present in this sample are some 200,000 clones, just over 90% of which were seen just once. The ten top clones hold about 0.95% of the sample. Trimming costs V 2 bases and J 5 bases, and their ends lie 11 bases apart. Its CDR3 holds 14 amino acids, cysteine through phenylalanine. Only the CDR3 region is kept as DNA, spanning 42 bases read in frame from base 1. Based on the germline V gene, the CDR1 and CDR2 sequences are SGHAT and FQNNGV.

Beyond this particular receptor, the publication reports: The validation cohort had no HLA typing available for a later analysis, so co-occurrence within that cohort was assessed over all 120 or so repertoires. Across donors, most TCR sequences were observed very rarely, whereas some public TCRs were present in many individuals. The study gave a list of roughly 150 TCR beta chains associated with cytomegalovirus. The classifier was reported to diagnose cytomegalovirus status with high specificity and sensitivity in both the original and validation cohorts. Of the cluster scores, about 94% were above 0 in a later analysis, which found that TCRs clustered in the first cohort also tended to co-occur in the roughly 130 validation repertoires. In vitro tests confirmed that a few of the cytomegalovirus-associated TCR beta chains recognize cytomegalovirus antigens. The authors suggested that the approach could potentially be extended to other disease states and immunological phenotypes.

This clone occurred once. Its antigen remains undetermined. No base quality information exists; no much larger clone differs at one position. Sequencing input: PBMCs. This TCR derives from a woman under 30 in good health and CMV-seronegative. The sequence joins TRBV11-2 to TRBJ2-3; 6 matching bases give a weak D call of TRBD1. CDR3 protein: CASSLWGPVDTQYF. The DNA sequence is TGTGCCAGCAGCTTATGGGGGCCCGTAGATACGCAGTATTTT.